This TCR beta chain was retrieved from a study of early T cells in non-severe SARS-CoV-2 infection. Overall study: Sequencing of unsorted whole blood was done on bulk RNA, leaving chains unpaired.

The CDR3 is 14 amino acids. V lost 3 bases to trimming and J lost 10 bases, with 13 bases between them. This clonotype was observed a handful of times. The TCR library protocol was used to attach unique molecular identifiers. These identifiers were attached to individual cDNA molecules. TCRdb analysed the 5' RACE reads with MiXCR anew, one entry per CDR3 protein. The sample yields tens of thousands of distinct CDR3 sequences, roughly 11% seen once. This TCR came from an adult who was a healthcare worker with PCR-confirmed SARS-CoV-2 infection or an uninfected control (not recorded which). Source material: whole blood. The rearrangement uses TRBV12-3 or TRBV12-4 and TRBJ1-6, with D possibly being TRBD1 (5 bases). CDR3 nucleotide sequence: TGTGCCAGCAGTTTTTTGCCAGGGCAGTCACCCCTCCACTTT. This sequence encodes CASSFLPGQSPLHF.